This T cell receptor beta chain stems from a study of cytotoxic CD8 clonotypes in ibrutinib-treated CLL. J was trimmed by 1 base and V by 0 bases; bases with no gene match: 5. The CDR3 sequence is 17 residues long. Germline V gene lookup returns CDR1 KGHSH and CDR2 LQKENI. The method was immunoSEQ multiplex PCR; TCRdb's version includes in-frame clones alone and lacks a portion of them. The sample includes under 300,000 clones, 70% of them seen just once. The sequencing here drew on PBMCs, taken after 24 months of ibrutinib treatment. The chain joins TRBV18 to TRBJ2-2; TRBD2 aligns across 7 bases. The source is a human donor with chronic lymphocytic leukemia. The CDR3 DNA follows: TGTGCCAGCTCACCACCGAGCGGGACTATGAACACCGGGGAGCTGTTTTTT. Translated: CASSPPSGTMNTGELFF. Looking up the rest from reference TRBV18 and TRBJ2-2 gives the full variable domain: NAGVMQNPRHLVRRRGQEARLRCSPMKGHSHVYWYRQLPEEGLKFMVYLQKENIIDESGMPKERFSAEFPKEGPSILRIQQVVRGDSAAYFCASSPPSGTMNTGELFFGEGSRLTVL.